The entry below gives a single T cell receptor beta chain sequence along with its context. Donors were healthy Caucasian individuals from Russia aged about 6 to 90. The sample originates from a study of blood T cells in healthy people across ages. A second PCR of about 6 to 11 cycles used a sample-barcoded 5' primer and a J-beta primer mix. From the 5' RACE reads, TCRdb called clonotypes with MiXCR, one entry per CDR3 protein. This table holds 650,000 to 800,000 distinct CDR3 sequences, around two fifths found once. The V and J ends lost 1 base and 6 bases, in that order; junction bases with no gene match: 5. The CDR3 extends over 15 amino acids. CDR1 is SGHTA and CDR2 is FQGNSA in the germline V gene.

The sequence derives from a man in his fifties or sixties in good health. The chain is built from TRBV7-2 and TRBJ1-2, with 10 bases that match TRBD1. Specimen: blood. The CDR3 DNA reads as TGTGCCAGCAGCTTAGAGGTCGGGACAGGGGATGGCTACACCTTC. Protein product: CASSLEVGTGDGYTF.